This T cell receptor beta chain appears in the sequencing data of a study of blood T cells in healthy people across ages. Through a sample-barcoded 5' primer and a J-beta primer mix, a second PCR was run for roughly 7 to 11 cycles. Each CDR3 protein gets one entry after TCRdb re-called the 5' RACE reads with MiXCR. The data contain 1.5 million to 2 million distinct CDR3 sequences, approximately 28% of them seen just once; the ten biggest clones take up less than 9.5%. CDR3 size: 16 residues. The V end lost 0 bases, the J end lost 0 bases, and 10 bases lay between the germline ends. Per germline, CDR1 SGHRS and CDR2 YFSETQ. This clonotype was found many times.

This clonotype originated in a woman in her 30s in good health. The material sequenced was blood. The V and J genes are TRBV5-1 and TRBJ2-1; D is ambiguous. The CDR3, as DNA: TGCGCCAGCAGCTTGGCCCCCGAGAGCTCCTACAATGAGCAGTTCTTC. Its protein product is CASSLAPESSYNEQFF.